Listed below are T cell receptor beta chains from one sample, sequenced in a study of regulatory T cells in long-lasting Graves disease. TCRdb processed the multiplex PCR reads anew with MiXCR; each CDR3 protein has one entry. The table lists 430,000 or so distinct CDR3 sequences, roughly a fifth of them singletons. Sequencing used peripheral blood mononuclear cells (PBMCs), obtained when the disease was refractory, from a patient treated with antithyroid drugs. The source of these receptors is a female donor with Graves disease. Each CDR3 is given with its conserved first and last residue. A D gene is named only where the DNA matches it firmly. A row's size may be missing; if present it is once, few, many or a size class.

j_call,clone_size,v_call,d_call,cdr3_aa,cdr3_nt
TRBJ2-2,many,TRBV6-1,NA,CASSARVNGELFF,TGTGCCAGCAGTGCCCGGGTCAACGGGGAGCTGTTTTTT
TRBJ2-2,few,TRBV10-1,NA,CASSGNRDTGELFF,TGCGCCAGCAGCGGGAACAGGGACACCGGGGAGCTGTTTTTT
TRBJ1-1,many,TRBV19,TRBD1,CASSPDRGNTEAFF,TGTGCCAGTAGCCCAGACAGGGGAAACACTGAAGCTTTCTTT
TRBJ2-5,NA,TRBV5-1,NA,CASMYGSSSETQYF,TGCGCCAGCATGTACGGGAGCTCTAGCGAGACCCAGTACTTC
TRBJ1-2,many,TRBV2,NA,CASRIKVVSGGYTF,TGTGCCAGCAGAATCAAAGTGGTTTCGGGGGGCTACACCTTC
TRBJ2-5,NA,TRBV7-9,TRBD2,CASSDFAGVRETQYF,TGTGCCAGCAGCGACTTCGCGGGAGTGAGGGAGACCCAGTACTTC
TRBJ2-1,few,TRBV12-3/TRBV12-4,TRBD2,CASSPGTSISEQFF,TGTGCCAGCAGTCCAGGGACTAGCATATCTGAGCAGTTCTTC
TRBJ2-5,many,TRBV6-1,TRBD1,CASSDGGTGLETQYF,TGTGCCAGCAGTGATGGCGGGACAGGGTTGGAGACCCAGTACTTC
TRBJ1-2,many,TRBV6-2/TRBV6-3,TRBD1,CASSDPGQGVGYTF,TGTGCCAGCAGTGACCCGGGACAGGGAGTTGGCTACACCTTC
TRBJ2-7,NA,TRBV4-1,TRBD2,CASSQGRIGGEASYEQYF,TGCGCCAGCAGCCAAGGTCGGATCGGGGGGGAGGCCTCCTACGAGCAGTACTTC
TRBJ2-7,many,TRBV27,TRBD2,CASSRGTSGSSYEQYF,TGTGCCAGCAGCCGGGGGACTAGCGGAAGCTCCTACGAGCAGTACTTC
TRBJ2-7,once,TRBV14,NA,CASSSSPHLSYEQYF,TGTGCCAGCAGCTCCTCCCCGCACTTGTCCTACGAGCAGTACTTC
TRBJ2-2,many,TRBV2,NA,CASNDRRSGELFF,TGTGCCAGCAACGATAGACGCTCCGGGGAGCTGTTTTTT
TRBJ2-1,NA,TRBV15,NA,CATSRAGDSFYNEQFF,TGTGCCACCAGCAGAGCGGGGGACAGTTTCTACAATGAGCAGTTCTTC
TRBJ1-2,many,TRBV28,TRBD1,CASSLPGTGRNYGYTF,TGTGCCAGCAGTTTACCTGGGACAGGGCGGAACTATGGCTACACCTTC
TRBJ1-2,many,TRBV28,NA,CASSFLSRVGYGYTF,TGTGCCAGCAGTTTTCTATCAAGGGTAGGCTATGGCTACACCTTC
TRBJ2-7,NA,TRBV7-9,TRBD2,CASSFAGGGYEQYF,TGTGCCAGCAGCTTTGCGGGGGGCGGCTACGAGCAGTACTTC
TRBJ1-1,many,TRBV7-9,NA,CASSFSDPGGAFF,TGTGCCAGCAGCTTCTCCGACCCGGGAGGAGCTTTCTTT
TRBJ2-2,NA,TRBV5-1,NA,CASSSRETTGELFF,TGCGCCAGCAGCTCCCGGGAGACCACCGGGGAGCTGTTTTTT
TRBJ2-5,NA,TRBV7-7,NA,CASSLASGTQETQYF,TGTGCTAGCAGCTTAGCCTCGGGGACCCAAGAGACCCAGTACTTC
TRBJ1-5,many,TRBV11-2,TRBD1,CASSPGQGAKQPQHF,TGTGCCAGCAGCCCGGGACAGGGGGCAAAGCAGCCCCAGCATTTT
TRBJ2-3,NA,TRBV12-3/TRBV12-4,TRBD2,CASSFPPRPGTSGFSTDTQYF,TGTGCCAGCAGTTTTCCCCCCCGGCCGGGGACTAGCGGGTTTAGCACAGATACGCAGTATTTT
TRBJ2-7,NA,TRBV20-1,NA,CSARVGQSGNEQYF,TGCAGTGCTAGAGTGGGCCAGAGTGGGAACGAGCAGTACTTC
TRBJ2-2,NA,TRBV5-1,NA,CASSLDGQHTGELFF,TGCGCCAGCAGCTTGGACGGACAACACACCGGGGAGCTGTTTTTT
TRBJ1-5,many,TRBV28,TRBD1,CASSPTGGPSDQPQHF,TGTGCCAGCAGTCCGACAGGGGGACCTTCGGATCAGCCCCAGCATTTT
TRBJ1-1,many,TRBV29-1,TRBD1,CSVGQGEVEAFF,TGCAGCGTCGGGCAGGGGGAAGTTGAAGCTTTCTTT
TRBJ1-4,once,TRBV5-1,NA,CASSLTVANEKLFF,TGCGCCAGCAGCCTGACAGTGGCTAATGAAAAACTGTTTTTT
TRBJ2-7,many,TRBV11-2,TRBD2,CASSLSLAGVEQYF,TGTGCCAGCAGCCTGTCCCTAGCGGGAGTTGAGCAGTACTTC
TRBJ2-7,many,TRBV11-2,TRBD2,CASSSHLAGERGQYF,TGTGCCAGCAGCTCACATTTAGCGGGAGAAAGAGGGCAGTACTTC
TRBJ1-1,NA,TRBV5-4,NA,CASSLAGWSGDTEAFF,TGTGCCAGCAGCTTAGCAGGATGGTCCGGGGACACTGAAGCTTTCTTT
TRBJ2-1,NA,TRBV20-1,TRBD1,CSAYGQGRYNEQFF,TGCAGTGCTTACGGACAGGGGAGGTACAATGAGCAGTTCTTC
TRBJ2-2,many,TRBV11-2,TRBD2,CASSEWAFAGGFTGELFF,TGTGCCAGCAGCGAATGGGCCTTTGCGGGAGGGTTCACCGGGGAGCTGTTTTTT
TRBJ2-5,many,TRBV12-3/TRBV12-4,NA,CASGPSAQETQYF,TGTGCCTCCGGACCTAGCGCTCAAGAGACCCAGTACTTC
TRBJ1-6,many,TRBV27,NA,CASGTGPNSPLHF,TGTGCCAGCGGGACCGGACCAAATTCACCCCTCCACTTT
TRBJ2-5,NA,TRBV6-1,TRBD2,CASSELPWTSGIQETQYF,TGTGCCAGCAGTGAATTACCCTGGACTAGCGGGATTCAAGAGACCCAGTACTTC
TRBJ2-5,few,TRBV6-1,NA,CASSEGWTEETQYF,TGTGCCAGCAGTGAGGGTTGGACGGAAGAGACCCAGTACTTC
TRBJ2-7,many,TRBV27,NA,CASRDTAFYEQYF,TGTGCCAGTCGGGACACCGCTTTCTACGAGCAGTACTTC
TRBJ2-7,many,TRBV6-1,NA,CASSNPWQGGPNYEQYF,TGTGCCAGCAGTAACCCGTGGCAGGGCGGTCCTAACTACGAGCAGTACTTC
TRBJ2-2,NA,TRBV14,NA,CASSPGSNTGELFF,TGTGCCAGCAGCCCTGGATCGAACACCGGGGAGCTGTTTTTT
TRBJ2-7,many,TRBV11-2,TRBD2,CASSSGTSEFEQYF,TGTGCCAGCAGTTCCGGGACTAGCGAGTTCGAGCAGTACTTC
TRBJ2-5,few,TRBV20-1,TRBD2,CSARDAGGAETQYF,TGCAGTGCTAGAGATGCGGGAGGGGCCGAGACCCAGTACTTC
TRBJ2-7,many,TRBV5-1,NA,CASSLGSVYEQYF,TGCGCCAGCAGCTTGGGCTCCGTTTACGAGCAGTACTTC
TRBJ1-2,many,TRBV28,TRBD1,CASSLETGDYGYTF,TGTGCCAGCAGTTTGGAGACAGGGGACTATGGCTACACCTTC
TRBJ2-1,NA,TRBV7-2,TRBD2,CASSPWTSRVDEQFF,TGTGCCAGCAGCCCTTGGACTAGTAGGGTGGATGAGCAGTTCTTC
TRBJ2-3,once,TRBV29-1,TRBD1,CSAWTGATSTDTQYF,TGCAGCGCCTGGACAGGAGCGACTAGCACAGATACGCAGTATTTT
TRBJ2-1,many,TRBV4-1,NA,CASGSYNEQFF,TGCGCCAGCGGGAGTTACAATGAGCAGTTCTTC
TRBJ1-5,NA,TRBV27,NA,CASSPLGHNSNQPQHF,TGTGCCAGCAGTCCTTTGGGTCATAATAGCAATCAGCCCCAGCATTTT
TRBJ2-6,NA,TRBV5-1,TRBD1,CASSSQGSSGANVLTF,TGCGCCAGCAGCTCACAGGGGAGCTCTGGGGCCAACGTCCTGACTTTC
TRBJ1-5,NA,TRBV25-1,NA,CASSESGLVNQPQHF,TGTGCCAGCAGTGAATCCGGACTGGTTAATCAGCCCCAGCATTTT
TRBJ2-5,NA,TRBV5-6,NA,CASSSLNRGDQETQYF,TGTGCCAGCAGCTCGCTTAACCGGGGCGACCAAGAGACCCAGTACTTC